The 15 T cell receptor beta chains given below trace back to one sample, sequenced in a study of cytomegalovirus exposure and HLA in healthy donors (dated by TCRdb to the late 2010s). To prepare the library, the immunoSEQ multiplex PCR assay was applied. For the multiplex PCR, a mixture combining 60 forward primers for TCR Vbeta segments and 13 reverse primers for TCR Jbeta segments was used. The clones in this table, taken by TCRdb from immuneACCESS, are in-frame only. Not every clone is retained; where verified, under half of the shortfall comes from an unresolved V gene, and the cause of the rest is unknown. This sample's table has entries for 45,000 to 55,000 clones. Roughly 11% of the sample lies in the top ten. Material: PBMCs. The receptor set was obtained from a woman aged 45-60 years in good health and CMV-seropositive.

The chain has TRBV30 and TRBJ2-2; 7 nucleotides align to TRBD1. The CDR3 extends over 14 amino acids. Germline V gene lookup returns CDR1 GTSNPN and CDR2 SVGIG (reference sequence). The V gene end was trimmed by 1 base and the J gene end by 4 bases; junction bases not matched to a gene: 3. The CDR3 nucleotides read TGTGCCTGGAGTGAAAGGGGGCTCACCGGGGAGCTGTTTTTT. Amino acids: CAWSERGLTGELFF.

This chain joins TRBV6-5 and TRBJ1-4, with TRBD1 matching over 10 bases. CDR1 MNHEY and CDR2 SVGAGI come from the germline V gene. The CDR3 runs 15 residues. The V segment lost 0 bases and the J segment 10 bases; nucleotides outside the gene matches: 5. The CDR3 sequence is CASSYSDRGRRKLFF. CDR3 bases: TGTGCCAGCAGTTACTCCGACAGGGGGCGTCGAAAACTGTTTTTT.

The rearrangement joins TRBV11-2 to TRBJ1-2; TRBD1 agrees at 8 bases. Germline CDR1 SGHAT, CDR2 FQNNGV. V lost 5 bases, J lost 5 bases, and 10 bases stayed unmatched. The CDR3 sequence is 15 residues long. CDR3 coding DNA: TGTGCCAGCAGCCCTCTGACAGGGGCCCGGTATGGCTACACCTTC. Its protein is CASSPLTGARYGYTF.

The chain has TRBV6-5 and TRBJ1-1; 7 positions agree with TRBD1. Looked up from germline, CDR1 is MNHEY and CDR2 is SVGAGI. There are 13 residues in the CDR3. The trim removed 6 bases at V and 1 base at J, leaving 2 bases unmatched. Here the CDR3 reads CASRRTGNTEAFF. CDR3 nucleotide sequence: TGTGCCAGCAGAAGGACAGGGAACACTGAAGCTTTCTTT.

CDR3: CASSIAGQYSNQPQHF. In DNA, the CDR3 is TGTGCCAGTAGTATAGCGGGACAGTATAGCAATCAGCCCCAGCATTTT. The chain is built from TRBV19 and TRBJ1-5; 7 bases line up with TRBD1. Germline lookup yields CDR1 LNHDA and CDR2 SQIVND (reference sequence). The CDR3 has 16 residues. The junction had 3 bases not matched to a gene; V was cut back by 1 base and J by 0 bases.

The V and J genes are TRBV28 and TRBJ2-1; TRBD1 aligns across 7 bases. With 6 bases clipped from V and 4 bases from J, the junction kept 9 bases outside the gene matches. The CDR3 length is 15 residues. Germline CDR1 and CDR2: MDHEN and SYDVKM. The CDR3: CASSESGQKYNEQFF. The CDR3 nucleotides read TGTGCCAGCAGCGAATCGGGACAGAAATACAATGAGCAGTTCTTC.

The rearrangement joins TRBV18 to TRBJ2-1; no clear D. This CDR3 comprises 14 residues. Trimming took 4 bases from V and 3 from J, leaving 10 bases between them. Germline V gene sequence: CDR1 KGHSH, CDR2 LQKENI. For the CDR3, the DNA is TGTGCCAGCTCACTAAGTCAGCGCTACAATGAGCAGTTCTTC. It is translated as CASSLSQRYNEQFF.

This chain joins TRBV7-2 and TRBJ1-5; D is uncertain. Germline V gives CDR1 SGHTA, CDR2 FQGNSA. The CDR3 has 13 amino acids. Trimming removed 4 bases at V and 7 bases at J, with 11 bases between. Here the CDR3 reads CASSSLSMQPQHF. The CDR3 nucleotides read TGTGCCAGCAGCTCCCTAAGCATGCAGCCCCAGCATTTT.

This chain links TRBV15 with TRBJ2-1; no clear D. CDR1 is LNHNV, CDR2 YYDKDF, per germline (reference sequence). The ends were cut back, 4 bases at V and 9 bases at J, with 16 bases in the middle. The CDR3 has 14 amino acids. The CDR3 sequence: CATSTTTSTSEQFF. In DNA, the CDR3 is TGTGCCACCAGCACTACTACCAGTACAAGTGAGCAGTTCTTC.

The chain employs TRBV19 and TRBJ2-1; TRBD2 is a possible D gene (5 bases). Germline CDR1 LNHDA, CDR2 SQIVND (reference sequence). Trimming stripped 1 base from V and 0 bases from J, with 7 bases between. The CDR3 length is 15 residues. The CDR3 here is CASSIAGSSYNEQFF. The CDR3 region has the DNA TGTGCCAGTAGTATAGCGGGGAGCTCCTACAATGAGCAGTTCTTC.

The V gene is TRBV14, the J gene TRBJ1-1; no reliable D call. Germline CDR1 reads SGHDN; CDR2 reads FVKESK. The CDR3 spans 13 residues. Trimming removed 3 bases from V and 8 bases from J, with 13 bases in between. CDR3 sequence (DNA): TGTGCCAGCAGCCAGACAAGGCTTGTGGAAGCTTTCTTT. This gives the protein CASSQTRLVEAFF. Together with reference TRBV14 and TRBJ1-1, the CDR3 gives the full variable domain: EAGVTQFPSHSVIEKGQTVTLRCDPISGHDNLYWYRRVMGKEIKFLLHFVKESKQDESGMPNNRFLAERTGGTYSTLKVQPAELEDSGVYFCASSQTRLVEAFFGQGTRLTVV.

The rearrangement joins TRBV19 to TRBJ1-2; D is possibly TRBD1 (6 bases). The CDR3 spans 15 residues. The V gene lost 4 bases and the J gene lost 2 bases, with 14 bases spanning the gap. Germline values: CDR1 LNHDA, CDR2 SQIVND (reference sequence). The CDR3 here is CASSSVDRLNYGYTF. CDR3 nucleotide sequence: TGTGCCAGTAGTAGCGTGGACAGACTAAACTATGGCTACACCTTC. Based on the CDR3 plus reference TRBV19 and TRBJ1-2, the full variable domain is DGGITQSPKYLFRKEGQNVTLSCEQNLNHDAMYWYRQDPGQGLRLIYYSQIVNDFQKGDIAEGYSVSREKKESFPLTVTSAQKNPTAFYLCASSSVDRLNYGYTFGSGTRLTVV.

The chain combines TRBV6-4 with TRBJ1-1, with 7 nucleotides matching TRBD1. Germline lookup yields CDR1 MRHNA and CDR2 SNTAGT. This CDR3 has 15 amino acids. The trim removed 6 bases at V and 4 bases at J, leaving 11 bases unmatched. The CDR3 nucleotides read TGTGCCAGCAGCAAACGACAGGGTGGTAGCACTGAAGCTTTCTTT. It translates to CASSKRQGGSTEAFF.

The rearrangement joins TRBV2 to TRBJ1-6; D is unclear. The V and J ends lost 6 bases and 0 bases respectively, with 12 bases between them. The germline CDR1 and CDR2 sequences are SNHLY and FYNNEI. This CDR3 has 16 amino acids. The CDR3 spells CASRGQDYSYNSPLHF. The CDR3 DNA reads TGTGCCAGCAGAGGGCAGGACTACTCCTATAATTCACCCCTCCACTTT. Full variable domain (missing parts from reference TRBV2 and TRBJ1-6): EPEVTQTPSHQVTQMGQEVILRCVPISNHLYFYWYRQILGQKVEFLVSFYNNEISEKSEIFDDQFSVERPDGSNFTLKIRSTKLEDSAMYFCASRGQDYSYNSPLHFGNGTRLTVT.

This sequence joins TRBV27 and TRBJ1-1; D uncertain. Trimming left V 6 bases short and J 5 bases short, with 13 bases between. The CDR3 loop spans 13 amino acids. Germline CDR1 MNHEY, CDR2 SMNVEV (reference sequence). This chain's CDR3 is CASSLPGATEAFF. Here the CDR3 DNA reads TGTGCCAGCAGCCTGCCCGGAGCGACTGAAGCTTTCTTT.